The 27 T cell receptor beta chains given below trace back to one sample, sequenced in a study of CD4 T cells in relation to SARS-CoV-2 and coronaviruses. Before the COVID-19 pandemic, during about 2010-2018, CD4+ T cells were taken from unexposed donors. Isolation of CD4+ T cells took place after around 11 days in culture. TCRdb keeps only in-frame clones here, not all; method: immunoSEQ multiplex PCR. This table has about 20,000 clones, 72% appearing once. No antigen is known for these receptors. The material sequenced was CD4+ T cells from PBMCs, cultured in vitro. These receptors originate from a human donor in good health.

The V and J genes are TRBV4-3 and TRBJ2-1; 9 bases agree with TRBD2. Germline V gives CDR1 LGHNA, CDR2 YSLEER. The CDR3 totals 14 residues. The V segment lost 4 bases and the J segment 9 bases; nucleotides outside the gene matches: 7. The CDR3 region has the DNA TGCGCCAGCAGCCGAGCGGGGGGAGTCGTTGAGCAGTTCTTC. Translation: CASSRAGGVVEQFF.

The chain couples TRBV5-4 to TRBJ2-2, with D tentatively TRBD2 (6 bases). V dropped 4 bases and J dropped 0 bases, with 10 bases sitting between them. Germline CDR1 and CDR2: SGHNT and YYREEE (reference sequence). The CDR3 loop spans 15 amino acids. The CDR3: CASSSGPSNTGELFF. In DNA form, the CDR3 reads TGTGCCAGCAGCAGCGGGCCCTCGAACACCGGGGAGCTGTTTTTT. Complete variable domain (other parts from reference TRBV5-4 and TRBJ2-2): ETGVTQSPTHLIKTRGQQVTLRCSSQSGHNTVSWYQQALGQGPQFIFQYYREEENGRGNFPPRFSGLQFPNYSSELNVNALELDDSALYLCASSSGPSNTGELFFGEGSRLTVL.

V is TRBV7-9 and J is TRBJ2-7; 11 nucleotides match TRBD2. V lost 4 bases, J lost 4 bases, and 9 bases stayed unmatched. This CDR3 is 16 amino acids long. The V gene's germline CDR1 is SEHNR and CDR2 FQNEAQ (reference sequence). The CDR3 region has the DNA TGTGCCAGCAGCTCATCCGGGACTAGCGGAAAATACGAGCAGTACTTC. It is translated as CASSSSGTSGKYEQYF.

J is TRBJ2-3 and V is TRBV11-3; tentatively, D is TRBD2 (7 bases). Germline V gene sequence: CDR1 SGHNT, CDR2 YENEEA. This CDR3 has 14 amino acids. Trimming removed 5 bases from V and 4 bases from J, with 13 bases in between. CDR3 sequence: CASSDGGGADTQYF. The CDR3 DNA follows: TGTGCCAGCAGCGACGGCGGGGGCGCAGATACGCAGTATTTT.

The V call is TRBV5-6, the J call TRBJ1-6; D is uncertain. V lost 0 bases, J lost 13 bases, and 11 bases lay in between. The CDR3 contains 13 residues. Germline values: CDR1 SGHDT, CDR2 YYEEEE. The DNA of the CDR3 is TGTGCCAGCAGCTTGGGGGCACACTCCCCCCTCCACTTT. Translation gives CASSLGAHSPLHF.

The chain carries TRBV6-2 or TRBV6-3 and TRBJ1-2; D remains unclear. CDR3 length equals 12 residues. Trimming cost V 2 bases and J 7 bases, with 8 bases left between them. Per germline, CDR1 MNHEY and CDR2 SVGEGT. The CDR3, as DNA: TGTGCCAGCAGTTACAGGCGGAGTGGCTACACCTTC. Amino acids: CASSYRRSGYTF.

CDR3 nucleotides: TGTGCCAGCAGGCCTACCGGGACCCCAGCGTATACCTTC. Its translation: CASRPTGTPAYTF. The chain links TRBV5-6 to TRBJ1-2, with TRBD1 as a possible D gene (5 bases). V was cut by 5 bases and J by 14 bases, with 22 bases left in between. Germline CDR1 reads SGHDT; CDR2 reads YYEEEE. The CDR3 has 13 amino acids.

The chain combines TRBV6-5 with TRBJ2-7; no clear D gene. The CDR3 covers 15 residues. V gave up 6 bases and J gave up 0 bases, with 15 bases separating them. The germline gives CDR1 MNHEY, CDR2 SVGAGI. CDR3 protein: CASRTDGVSSYEQYF. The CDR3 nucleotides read TGTGCCAGCAGAACGGACGGTGTCAGCTCCTACGAGCAGTACTTC.

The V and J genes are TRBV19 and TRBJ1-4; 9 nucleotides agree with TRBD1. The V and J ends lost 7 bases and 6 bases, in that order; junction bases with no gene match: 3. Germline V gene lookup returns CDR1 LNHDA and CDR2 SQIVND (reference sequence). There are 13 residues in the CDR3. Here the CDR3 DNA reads TGTGCCAGTAATGACAGGGGGTATGAAAAACTGTTTTTT. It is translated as CASNDRGYEKLFF.

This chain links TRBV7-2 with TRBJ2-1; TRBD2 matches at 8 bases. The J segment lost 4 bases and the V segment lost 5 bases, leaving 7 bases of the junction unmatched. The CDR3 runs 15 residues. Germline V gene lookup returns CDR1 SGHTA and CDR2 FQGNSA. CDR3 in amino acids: CASSPGLAWYNEQFF. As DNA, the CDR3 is TGTGCCAGCAGCCCCGGACTAGCATGGTACAATGAGCAGTTCTTC.

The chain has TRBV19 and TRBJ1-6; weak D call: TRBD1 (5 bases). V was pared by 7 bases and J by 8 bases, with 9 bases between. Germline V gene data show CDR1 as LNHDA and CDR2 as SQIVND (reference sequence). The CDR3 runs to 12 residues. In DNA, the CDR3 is TGTGCCAGTAACGAAGGGGATTCACCCCTCCACTTT. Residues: CASNEGDSPLHF.

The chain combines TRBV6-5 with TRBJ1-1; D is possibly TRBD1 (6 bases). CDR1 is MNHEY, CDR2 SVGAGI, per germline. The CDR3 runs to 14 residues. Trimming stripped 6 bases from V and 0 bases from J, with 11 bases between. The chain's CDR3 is CASSYTGLNTEAFF. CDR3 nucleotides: TGTGCCAGCAGCTATACAGGGCTGAACACTGAAGCTTTCTTT.

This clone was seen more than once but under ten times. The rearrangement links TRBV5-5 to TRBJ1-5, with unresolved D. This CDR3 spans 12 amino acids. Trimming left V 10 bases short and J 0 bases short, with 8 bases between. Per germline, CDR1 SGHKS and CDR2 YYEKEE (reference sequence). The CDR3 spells CAGWHSNQPQHF. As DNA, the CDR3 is TGTGCCGGCTGGCATAGCAATCAGCCCCAGCATTTT.

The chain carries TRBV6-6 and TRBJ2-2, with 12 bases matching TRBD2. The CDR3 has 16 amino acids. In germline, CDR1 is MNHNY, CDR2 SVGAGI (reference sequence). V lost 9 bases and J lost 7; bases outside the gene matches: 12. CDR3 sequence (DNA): TGTGCCAGTCAAAACCTAGCGGGGGGGCCCGGCGGGGAGCTGTTTTTT. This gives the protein CASQNLAGGPGGELFF.

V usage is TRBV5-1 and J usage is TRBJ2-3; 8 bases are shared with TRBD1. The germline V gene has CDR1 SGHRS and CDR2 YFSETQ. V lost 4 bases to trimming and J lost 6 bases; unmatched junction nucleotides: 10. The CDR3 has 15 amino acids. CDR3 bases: TGCGCCAGCAGCCTTTATGGACAGGGAATGGATACGCAGTATTTT. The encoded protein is CASSLYGQGMDTQYF.

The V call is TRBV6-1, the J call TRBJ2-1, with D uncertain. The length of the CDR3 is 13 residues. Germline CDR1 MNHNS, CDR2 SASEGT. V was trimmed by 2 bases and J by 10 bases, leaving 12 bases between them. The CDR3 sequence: CASSESGSWEQFF. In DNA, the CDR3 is TGTGCCAGCAGTGAATCGGGTAGCTGGGAGCAGTTCTTC.

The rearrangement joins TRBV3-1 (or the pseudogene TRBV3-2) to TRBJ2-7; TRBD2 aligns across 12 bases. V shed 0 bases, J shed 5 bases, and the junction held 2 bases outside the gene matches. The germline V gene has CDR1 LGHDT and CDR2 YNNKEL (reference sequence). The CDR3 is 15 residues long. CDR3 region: CASSQESSGRDEQYF. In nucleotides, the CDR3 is TGTGCCAGCAGCCAAGAATCTAGCGGGAGGGACGAGCAGTACTTC.

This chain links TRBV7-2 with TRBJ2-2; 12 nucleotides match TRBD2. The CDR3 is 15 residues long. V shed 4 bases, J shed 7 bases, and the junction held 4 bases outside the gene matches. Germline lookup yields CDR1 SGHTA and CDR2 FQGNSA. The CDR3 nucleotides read TGTGCCAGCAGCTCTAGCGGGGGGGCCATCGGGGAGCTGTTTTTT. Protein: CASSSSGGAIGELFF.

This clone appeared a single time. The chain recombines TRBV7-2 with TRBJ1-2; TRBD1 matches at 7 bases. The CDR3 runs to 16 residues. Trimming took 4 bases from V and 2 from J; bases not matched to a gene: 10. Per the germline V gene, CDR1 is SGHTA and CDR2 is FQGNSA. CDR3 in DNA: TGTGCCAGCAGCTCCCCCCAGGGGGGGGCAAACTATGGCTACACCTTC. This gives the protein CASSSPQGGANYGYTF.

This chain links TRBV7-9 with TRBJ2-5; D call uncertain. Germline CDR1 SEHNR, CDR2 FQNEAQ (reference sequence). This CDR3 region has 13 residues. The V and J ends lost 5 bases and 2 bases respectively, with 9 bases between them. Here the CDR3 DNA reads TGTGCCAGCAGCCCCAGCGTACAAGAGACCCAGTACTTC. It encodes CASSPSVQETQYF.

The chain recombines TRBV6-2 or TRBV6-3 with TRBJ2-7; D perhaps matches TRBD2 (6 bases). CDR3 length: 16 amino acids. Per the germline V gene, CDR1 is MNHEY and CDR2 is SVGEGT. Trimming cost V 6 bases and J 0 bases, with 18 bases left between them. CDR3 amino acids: CASSDPSGLGSYEQYF. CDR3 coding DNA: TGTGCCAGCAGCGATCCGAGCGGGTTGGGCTCCTACGAGCAGTACTTC.

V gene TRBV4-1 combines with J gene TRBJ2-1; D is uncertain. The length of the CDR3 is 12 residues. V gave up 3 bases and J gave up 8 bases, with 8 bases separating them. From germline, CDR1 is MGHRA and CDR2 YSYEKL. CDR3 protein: CASSHNSDEQFF. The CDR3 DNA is TGCGCCAGCAGCCATAACAGCGATGAGCAGTTCTTC.

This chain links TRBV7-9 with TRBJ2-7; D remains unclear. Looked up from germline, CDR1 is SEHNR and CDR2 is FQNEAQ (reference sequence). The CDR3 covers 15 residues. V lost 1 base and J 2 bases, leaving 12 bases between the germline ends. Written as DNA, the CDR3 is TGTGCCAGCAGCTTAGGGACCCGACCACCCTACGAGCAGTACTTC. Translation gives CASSLGTRPPYEQYF.

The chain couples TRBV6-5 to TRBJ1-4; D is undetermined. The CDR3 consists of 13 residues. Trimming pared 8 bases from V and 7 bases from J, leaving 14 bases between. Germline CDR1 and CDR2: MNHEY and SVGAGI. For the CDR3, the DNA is TGTGCCAGCGGGCAACCACTCGGTGAAAAACTGTTTTTT. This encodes CASGQPLGEKLFF.

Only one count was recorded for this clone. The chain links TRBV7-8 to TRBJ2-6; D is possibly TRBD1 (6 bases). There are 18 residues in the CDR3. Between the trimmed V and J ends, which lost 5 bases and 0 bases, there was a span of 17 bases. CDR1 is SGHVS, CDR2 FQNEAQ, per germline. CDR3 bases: TGTGCCAGCAGCCCCGTCCCGGGACATTCCTCTGGGGCCAACGTCCTGACTTTC. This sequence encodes CASSPVPGHSSGANVLTF.

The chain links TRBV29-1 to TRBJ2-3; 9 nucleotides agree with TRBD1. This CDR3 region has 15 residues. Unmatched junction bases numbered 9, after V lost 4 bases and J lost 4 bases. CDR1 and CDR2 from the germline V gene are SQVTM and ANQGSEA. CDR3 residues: CSVGTRDRVPDTQYF. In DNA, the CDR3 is TGCAGCGTTGGAACTAGGGACAGGGTCCCAGATACGCAGTATTTT.

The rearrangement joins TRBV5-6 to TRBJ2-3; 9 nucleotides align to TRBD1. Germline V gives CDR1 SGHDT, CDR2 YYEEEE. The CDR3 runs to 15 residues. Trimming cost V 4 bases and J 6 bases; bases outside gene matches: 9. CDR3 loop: CASSPGQGQLDTQYF. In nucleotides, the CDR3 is TGTGCCAGCAGCCCCGGACAGGGGCAATTGGATACGCAGTATTTT.